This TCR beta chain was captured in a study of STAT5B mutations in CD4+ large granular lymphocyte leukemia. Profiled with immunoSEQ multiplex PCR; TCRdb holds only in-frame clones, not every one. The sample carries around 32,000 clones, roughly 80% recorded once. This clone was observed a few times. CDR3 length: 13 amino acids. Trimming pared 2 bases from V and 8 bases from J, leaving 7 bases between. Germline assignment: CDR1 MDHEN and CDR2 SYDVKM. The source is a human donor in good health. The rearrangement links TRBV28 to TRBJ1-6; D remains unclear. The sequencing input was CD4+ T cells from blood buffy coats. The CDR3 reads CASSLLEHSPLHF. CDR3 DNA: TGTGCCAGCAGTTTACTCGAGCATTCACCCCTCCACTTT.